This T cell receptor (beta chain) was recorded in a study of cytomegalovirus exposure and HLA in healthy donors. Worth noting for this clone: The antigen is undetermined. Other DNA sequences in the sample encode the same CDR3.

General study results and limits: Testing in vitro showed a few CMV-associated chains specific for CMV antigens. Presence/absence analyses assumed roughly uniform sequencing depth across donors. Later analysis associated a missense DCLRE1C variant with TCR beta V- and J-gene trimming.

It was with 60 Vbeta and 13 Jbeta primers that the PCR ran. Authors' processing steps: As a later analysis found, there were 70 million to 80 million unique TCR beta chains, of which 8.5 million to 13 million were shared. Assay used: immunoSEQ multiplex PCR; TCRdb lists only in-frame clones, some missing. V and J calls and clone size are given by that table; D and trimming were obtained from the DNA. The sample lists approximately 220,000 clones, 75% to 85% occurring once. This TCR derives from a girl aged 5-17 years in good health and CMV-seronegative. Material for sequencing was PBMCs.

CDR3 sequence: CASSLGGGNQPQHF. CDR3 DNA sequence: TGTGCCAGCAGTTTGGGCGGGGGGAATCAGCCCCAGCATTTT. The V and J genes are TRBV28 and TRBJ1-5; tentatively, D is TRBD1 (5 bases). CDR3 length: 14 amino acids. Germline V gene sequence: CDR1 MDHEN, CDR2 SYDVKM. Trimming took off 3 bases at V and 4 bases at J, with 10 bases between the two ends.